This T cell receptor beta chain originates from a study of T cells in localized non-small cell lung cancer. Study-level points and caveats: Uninvolved adjacent lung, not tumor, had the highest T cell clonality. For the top 100 tumor clones, a median about 56 also appeared in adjacent lung. A raised T cell density in blood coincided with lengthier overall survival. Investigators sequenced only a single tumor region, leaving heterogeneity possible.

The germline V gene has CDR1 MNHGY and CDR2 SAAAGT. J was trimmed by 4 bases and V by 6 bases; bases with no gene match: 7. The CDR3 has 17 amino acids. In this sample, this clone turned up a few times. The antigen is not known. Measured with immunoSEQ multiplex PCR; TCRdb has only the in-frame clones, and not every one. The top ten clones hold more than 12% of a sample with around 1,200 clones, around 27% of them seen once. The TCR originated in a woman aged 35-75 years with stage I squamous cell lung carcinoma. The specimen was normal lung tissue next to the tumor, collected before any cancer treatment. The V gene is TRBV6-8, the J gene TRBJ2-6; 12 positions agree with TRBD1. The CDR3 nucleotides read TGTGCCAGCAGCGACCGGGACAGGGGGCCCGGGGCCAACGTCCTGACTTTC. It encodes CASSDRDRGPGANVLTF.